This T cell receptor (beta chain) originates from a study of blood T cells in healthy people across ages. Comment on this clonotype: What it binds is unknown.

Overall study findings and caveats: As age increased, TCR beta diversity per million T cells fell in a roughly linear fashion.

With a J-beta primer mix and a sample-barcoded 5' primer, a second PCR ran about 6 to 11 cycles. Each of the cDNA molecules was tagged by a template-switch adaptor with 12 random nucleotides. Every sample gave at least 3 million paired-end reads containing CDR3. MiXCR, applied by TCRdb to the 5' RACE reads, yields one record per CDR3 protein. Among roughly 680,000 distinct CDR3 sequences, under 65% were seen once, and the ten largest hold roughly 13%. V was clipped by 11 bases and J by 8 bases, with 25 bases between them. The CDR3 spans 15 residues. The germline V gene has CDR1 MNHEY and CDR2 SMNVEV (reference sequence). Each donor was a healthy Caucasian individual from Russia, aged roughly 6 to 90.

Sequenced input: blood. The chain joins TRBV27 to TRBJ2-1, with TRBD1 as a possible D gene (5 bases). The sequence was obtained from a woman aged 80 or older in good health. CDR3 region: CACNPPGAAMDEQFF. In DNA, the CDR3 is TGTGCCTGCAATCCCCCTGGGGCAGCCATGGATGAGCAGTTCTTC.